This T cell receptor beta chain emerged from a study of blood T cells in healthy people across ages. In regard to this clonotype: Mismatch with germline at one junction end may stem from a read error.

With a J-beta primer mix and a sample-barcoded 5' primer, a second PCR ran about 7 to 12 cycles. Each CDR3 protein gets one entry after TCRdb re-called the 5' RACE reads with MiXCR. The sample contains approximately 1.5 million distinct CDR3 sequences, roughly 30% of which appear only once. Germline CDR1 is LGHNA and CDR2 is YNFKEQ. The CDR3 is 14 amino acids. The sample taken for sequencing was blood. This TCR came from a woman aged 25 to 45 in good health. The chain combines TRBV4-2 with TRBJ2-7; a weak D match, TRBD2 (6 bases). CDR3 DNA: TGTGCCAACAGCCAGGAACCGGGACTCGGCGAGCAGTACTTC. Translated: CANSQEPGLGEQYF.